This T cell receptor beta chain stems from a study of blood T cell repertoires in COVID-19. The authors' processing: Counts of nucleated cells, estimated from reference gene primer amplification, were obtained. Only in-frame clones appear in the TCRdb table, and some are missing; sequencing was by immunoSEQ multiplex PCR. That table furnishes V, J and clone size, whereas the DNA furnished D and trimming. The sample includes 130,000 or so clones, approximately 79% of them seen just once. Sequenced: PBMCs or T cells enriched from blood (not recorded which). The clonotype was recovered from a man aged 40-55 years with acute COVID-19.

The CDR3 DNA reads TGTGCCAGCTCACCAGCAAGTAAGGAGCACTACACCTTC. Protein: CASSPASKEHYTF. The rearrangement links TRBV18 to TRBJ1-2; no clear D. This CDR3 is 13 amino acids long. The germline V gene has CDR1 KGHSH and CDR2 LQKENI. V lost 2 bases and J 10 bases, leaving 14 bases between the germline ends.